This is a list of T cell receptor beta chains from one sample in a study of blood T cell repertoires in COVID-19. Sequencing used immunoSEQ multiplex PCR; TCRdb keeps in-frame clones, though not all of them. The sample holds approximately 190,000 clones, 86% seen once. The sample was peripheral blood. These receptors were obtained from a man older than 75 with acute or convalescent COVID-19. CDR3s include the opening cysteine and the closing phenylalanine or tryptophan. Fields, in order: D gene, V gene, J gene, clone size, CDR3 DNA, CDR3 protein. D genes are given only for firm matches. Size values are once, few and many counts, or a class for expanded clones, and some rows have none.

TRBD2,TRBV2,TRBJ2-3,-,TGTGCCAGCAGTGCAGGACTAGCGGGCACAGATACGCAGTATTTT,CASSAGLAGTDTQYF
TRBD1,TRBV11-2,TRBJ1-1,-,TGTGCCAGCAGCCCCCGGGACAGGGGGCGAATGAACACTGAAGCTTTCTTT,CASSPRDRGRMNTEAFF
-,TRBV11-3,TRBJ2-7,-,TGTGCCAGCAGCTTAGGTAGGATGCTGGCAGGCCGAAACGAGCAGTACTTC,CASSLGRMLAGRNEQYF
-,TRBV18,TRBJ2-6,-,TGTGCCAGCTCACCCGGGGGTCCTGGGGCCAACGTCCTGACTTTC,CASSPGGPGANVLTF
-,TRBV20-1,TRBJ1-2,-,TGCAGTGCTAGATCACTCTATGGCTACACCTTC,CSARSLYGYTF
-,TRBV9,TRBJ2-2,many,TGTGCCAGCAGCCTACAGCCGAACACCGGGGAGCTGTTTTTT,CASSLQPNTGELFF
-,TRBV5-6,TRBJ1-3,-,TGTGCCAGCAGCTTGTCTTGGGGCGTTGGAAACACCATATATTTT,CASSLSWGVGNTIYF
-,TRBV6-5,TRBJ2-1,-,TGTGCCAGCAGTCTAACGAATGAGCAGTTCTTC,CASSLTNEQFF
TRBD1,TRBV18,TRBJ2-5,-,TGTGCCAGCTCACCCTATTCCGGGACAGGGGGCACCCAGTACTTC,CASSPYSGTGGTQYF
TRBD1,TRBV6-5,TRBJ1-2,once,TGTGCCAGCAGGGCCGGACAGGTAGCTAACTATGGCTACACCTTC,CASRAGQVANYGYTF
TRBD1,TRBV3-1/TRBV3-2,TRBJ2-2,-,TGTGCCAGCAGCCGGGACAGGGGCACCGGGGAGCTGTTTTTT,CASSRDRGTGELFF
TRBD1,TRBV18,TRBJ1-1,-,TGTGCCAGCTCACCCCAGGACAGGGGGCTGGCTTTCTTT,CASSPQDRGLAFF
TRBD1,TRBV2,TRBJ1-2,-,TGTGCCAGCACGGGACAGGGGTTAGGTGGCTACACCTTC,CASTGQGLGGYTF
-,TRBV7-3,TRBJ2-3,-,TGTGCCAGCAGCCCAAACACAGATACGCAGTATTTT,CASSPNTDTQYF
-,TRBV5-4,TRBJ1-4,-,TGTGCCAGCAGCTTGGGACAGAATGAAAAACTGTTTTTT,CASSLGQNEKLFF
TRBD1,TRBV28,TRBJ2-1,-,TGTGCCAGCACTTCTACAGGGGGCCGCTATAATGAGCAGTTCTTC,CASTSTGGRYNEQFF
TRBD2,TRBV7-2,TRBJ2-4,-,TGTGCCAGCAGCTTTGCCGGGACTAGCGGGAGGTCCAAAAACATTCAGTACTTC,CASSFAGTSGRSKNIQYF
TRBD1,TRBV6-5,TRBJ1-2,few,TGTGCCAGCAGTCTACGGGGACAGGGGGCGATAGGCTACACCTTC,CASSLRGQGAIGYTF
-,TRBV3-1/TRBV3-2,TRBJ2-7,-,TGTGCCAGCAGCCCGAAGCGAGGCGGTCAGTACGAGCAGTACTTC,CASSPKRGGQYEQYF
TRBD2,TRBV6-1,TRBJ2-7,-,TGTGCCAGCAGTGGGGGGTTGGCGGGAGTTGGACCTGTCGAGCAGTACTTC,CASSGGLAGVGPVEQYF
-,TRBV9,TRBJ1-6,-,TGTGCCAGCAGCGTTACAGGGAGTAATTCACCCCTCCACTTT,CASSVTGSNSPLHF
-,TRBV5-1,TRBJ1-2,-,TGCGCCAGCAGCTTGAGTCAGAACTATGGCTACACCTTC,CASSLSQNYGYTF
TRBD1,TRBV7-9,TRBJ1-3,once,TGTGCCAGCAGCAAATCGGGACAGCTCAATTCTGGAAACACCATATATTTT,CASSKSGQLNSGNTIYF
TRBD1,TRBV10-3,TRBJ2-7,-,TGTGCCACTTCGTTGGGACAGGGTTTCGCGGGAACCGACTACGAGCAGTACTTC,CATSLGQGFAGTDYEQYF
TRBD2,TRBV4-2,TRBJ2-1,-,TGTGCCAGCAGCCAAGAACTAGCGGGAGACTACAATGAGCAGTTCTTC,CASSQELAGDYNEQFF
TRBD2,TRBV7-2,TRBJ2-1,-,TGTGCCAGCAGCTTAGCCTGGGGGGGTTTCAATGAGCAGTTCTTC,CASSLAWGGFNEQFF
-,TRBV7-3,TRBJ1-6,-,TGTGCCAGCAGCTTCGGGGGGAATTCACCCCTCCACTTT,CASSFGGNSPLHF
-,TRBV13,TRBJ2-3,-,TGTGCCAGCAGCCCAAGTTCGAGACTCTCGCAGTATTTT,CASSPSSRLSQYF
TRBD1,TRBV27,TRBJ2-7,-,TGTGCCAGCAGTTCCCCGAGGGGGCCCTACGAGCAGTACTTC,CASSSPRGPYEQYF
TRBD2,TRBV19,TRBJ2-3,-,TGTGCCAGTAGGTCCCTAGCGGGGACTAGCACAGATACGCAGTATTTT,CASRSLAGTSTDTQYF
TRBD2,TRBV5-1,TRBJ2-7,-,TGCGCCAGCAGCTGGGGACTAGCGGGGCAAAGCTCCTACGAGCAGTACTTC,CASSWGLAGQSSYEQYF
-,TRBV28,TRBJ1-1,-,TGTGCCAGCAGTACTCGTGAAGCTTTCTTT,CASSTREAFF
-,TRBV15,TRBJ2-1,-,TGTGCCACCAGCAGACCCGGCGCAGGGTCCAATGAGCAGTTCTTC,CATSRPGAGSNEQFF
-,TRBV19,TRBJ1-5,once,TGTGCCAGCGGGGGGGATAGCAATCAGCCCCAGCATTTT,CASGGDSNQPQHF
TRBD2,TRBV2,TRBJ2-3,-,TGTGCCAGCAAAAGGACTAGCGGGAGTGGTGCAGATACGCAGTATTTT,CASKRTSGSGADTQYF
-,TRBV19,TRBJ1-1,-,TGTGCCAGTAGTGTGGACAGAACAGCTCGCACTGAAGCTTTCTTT,CASSVDRTARTEAFF
TRBD2,TRBV27,TRBJ2-7,-,TGTGCCAGCAGTTTTAGGGGAGGGTCCTACGAGCAGTACTTC,CASSFRGGSYEQYF
-,TRBV19,TRBJ1-2,-,TGTGCCAGTAGTCCGGAGGGACCCCTTAACTATGGCTACACCTTC,CASSPEGPLNYGYTF
-,TRBV28,TRBJ1-5,-,TGTGCCAGCAGTTTAGCAGGGCAGTTAAATCAGCCCCAGCATTTT,CASSLAGQLNQPQHF
TRBD1,TRBV6-5,TRBJ2-2,-,TGTGCCAGCATAAGGACAGGGGGCGACGGGGAGCTGTTTTTT,CASIRTGGDGELFF
TRBD2,TRBV7-9,TRBJ2-5,-,TGTGCCAGCAGCTTAGTCGTTAGCGGGAGTGAGACCCAGTACTTC,CASSLVVSGSETQYF
-,TRBV15,TRBJ2-1,-,TGTGCCACCAGCAGAGATCGACTACTAGGTGCCCACAATGAGCAGTTCTTC,CATSRDRLLGAHNEQFF
TRBD2,TRBV11-3,TRBJ2-1,-,TGTGCCAGCAGCCCGGGACTAGCGGGAGTGCTCCTCAATGAGCAGTTCTTC,CASSPGLAGVLLNEQFF
-,TRBV5-1,TRBJ2-7,-,TGCGCCAGCAGCTTGGTAGGGGCCGGCGAGCAGTACTTC,CASSLVGAGEQYF
TRBD1,TRBV2,TRBJ2-1,-,TGTGCCAGCAGGGATGGGACAGGGGAAGATGAGCAGTTCTTC,CASRDGTGEDEQFF
-,TRBV10-3,TRBJ2-7,-,TGTGCCATCAGGCCCTCTAGCGCCGCTGACTACGAGCAGTACTTC,CAIRPSSAADYEQYF
-,TRBV14,TRBJ2-2,-,TGTGCCAGCAGCCTCGCCCAGGCGAACACCGGGGAGCTGTTTTTT,CASSLAQANTGELFF